The 21 T cell receptor beta chains below were found in one sample sequenced in a study of control samples from healthy donors and cancer patients. Clones were read by immunoSEQ multiplex PCR, and TCRdb kept only the in-frame ones, dropping some. The sample includes about 130,000 clones, about 90% seen only once; the top ten take around 2%. Specimen: blood. Receptor source: a man between 18 and 35 years old in good health.

The chain is built from TRBV7-3 and TRBJ2-3; TRBD1 matches 8 bases. There are 13 residues in the CDR3. V lost 5 bases, J lost 6 bases, and 4 bases stayed unmatched. Germline CDR1 reads SGHTA; CDR2 reads FQGTGA. The CDR3 loop is CASSHGQGDTQYF. The CDR3 DNA reads TGTGCCAGCAGCCATGGACAGGGCGATACGCAGTATTTT.

This clone was found a few times. This chain joins TRBV5-1 and TRBJ2-7; 8 bases match TRBD2. CDR3 length: 14 residues. V lost 2 bases, J lost 5 bases, and 6 bases stayed unmatched. Germline assignment: CDR1 SGHRS and CDR2 YFSETQ. The CDR3 DNA follows: TGCGCCAGCAGCTTCGATAGCGGGATCAACGAGCAGTACTTC. It encodes CASSFDSGINEQYF.

The chain employs TRBV27 and TRBJ1-5; maybe TRBD1 (5 bases). Germline V gives CDR1 MNHEY, CDR2 SMNVEV (reference sequence). The CDR3 length is 13 residues. V shed 6 bases and J shed 4 bases, with 10 bases lying between them. The CDR3: CASSHQGNQPQHF. CDR3 DNA sequence: TGTGCCAGCAGCCACCAGGGAAATCAGCCCCAGCATTTT.

The table lists this clone with a count of one. The V call is TRBV7-3, the J call TRBJ1-2; TRBD1 matches 7 bases. This CDR3 is 14 amino acids long. The ends lost 4 bases at V and 6 bases at J; junction bases unmatched: 8. Germline CDR1 and CDR2: SGHTA and FQGTGA. CDR3: CASSSRGGTDGYTF. CDR3 nucleotide sequence: TGTGCCAGCAGCTCCCGAGGCGGGACAGATGGCTACACCTTC. The variable domain in full, with the rest retrieved from reference TRBV7-3 and TRBJ1-2, is GAGVSQTPSNKVTEKGKYVELRCDPISGHTALYWYRQSLGQGPEFLIYFQGTGAADDSGLPNDRFFAVRPEGSVSTLKIQRTERGDSAVYLCASSSRGGTDGYTFGSGTRLTVV.

The chain uses TRBV15 and TRBJ1-5; the D gene is possibly TRBD1 (5 bases). V was clipped by 0 bases and J by 2 bases, with 11 bases between them. Germline CDR1 is LNHNV and CDR2 is YYDKDF (reference sequence). This CDR3 region has 16 residues. The chain's CDR3 is CATSRDEPRGNQPQHF. CDR3 DNA: TGTGCCACCAGCAGAGATGAACCCAGGGGCAATCAGCCCCAGCATTTT.

The chain recombines TRBV19 with TRBJ2-7; perhaps D is TRBD1 or TRBD2 (6 bases each). Per germline, CDR1 LNHDA and CDR2 SQIVND (reference sequence). The CDR3 contains 13 residues. Trimming stripped 0 bases from V and 6 bases from J, with 9 bases between. This CDR3 reads CASSIDGGGEQYF. The CDR3 region has the DNA TGTGCCAGTAGTATAGATGGAGGGGGCGAGCAGTACTTC.

The chain links TRBV29-1 to TRBJ1-2, with no clear D. The CDR3 runs to 14 residues. Germline loops: CDR1 SQVTM, CDR2 ANQGSEA. The V end lost 5 bases, the J end lost 2 bases, and 15 bases lay between the germline ends. CDR3 sequence reads: CSVRAGRGNYGYTF. Written as DNA, the CDR3 is TGCAGCGTTCGGGCGGGGAGAGGAAACTATGGCTACACCTTC.

This sequence joins TRBV3-1 (or the pseudogene TRBV3-2) and TRBJ1-2, with D tentatively TRBD1 (6 bases). The CDR3 loop spans 14 amino acids. V lost 2 bases to trimming and J lost 8 bases, with 15 bases between them. The germline V gene has CDR1 LGHDT and CDR2 YNNKEL (reference sequence). The CDR3 loop reads CASSQSIQGEGYTF. CDR3 coding DNA: TGTGCCAGCAGCCAATCTATACAGGGTGAAGGCTACACCTTC.

The gene calls are TRBV4-1 and TRBJ2-3, with D possibly matching TRBD1 (6 bases). This CDR3 is built from 17 residues. V shed 1 base and J shed 0 bases, with 14 bases lying between them. Germline CDR1 MGHRA, CDR2 YSYEKL. The DNA of the CDR3 is TGCGCCAGCAGCCAAGTCCCGAAAGGGGGTAGCACAGATACGCAGTATTTT. Encoded protein: CASSQVPKGGSTDTQYF.

This rearrangement joins TRBV5-4 to TRBJ1-5; D may be TRBD1 (5 bases). The CDR3 is 18 residues long. V was trimmed by 4 bases and J by 0 bases, leaving 20 bases between them. CDR1 SGHNT and CDR2 YYREEE come from the germline V gene (reference sequence). The CDR3 nucleotides read TGTGCCAGCAGCCACGGTGGGGCAGGGCGGAGTAGCAATCAGCCCCAGCATTTT. This gives the protein CASSHGGAGRSSNQPQHF.

The CDR3 DNA reads as TGTGCCACCAGTACACCAAGCTGGGACGGAAATCAGCCCCAGCATTTT. It is translated as CATSTPSWDGNQPQHF. The V and J genes are TRBV15 and TRBJ1-5; D possibly corresponds to TRBD1 (5 bases). CDR3 length equals 16 residues. Trimming removed 6 bases at V and 4 bases at J, with 19 bases between. Germline V CDR1 and CDR2: LNHNV, YYDKDF (reference sequence).

The V gene is TRBV13, the J gene TRBJ2-7; D ambiguous. Germline values: CDR1 PRHDT, CDR2 FYEKMQ (reference sequence). The CDR3 runs 11 residues. The ends were cut back, 3 bases at V and 5 bases at J, with 5 bases in the middle. The CDR3 coding sequence is TGTGCCAGCAGCTTCCGTCACGAGCAGTACTTC. Its translation: CASSFRHEQYF.

Notes on this clone: The sample carries other DNA sequences with the same CDR3. The genes are TRBV5-1 and TRBJ2-2; a possible D gene is TRBD1 (5 bases). The germline V gene has CDR1 SGHRS and CDR2 YFSETQ. The V end was cut by 3 bases, the J end by 0 bases, with 6 bases between. CDR3 length: 14 amino acids. DNA for the CDR3: TGCGCCAGCAGCTCAGGGTCGAACACCGGGGAGCTGTTTTTT. Its protein product is CASSSGSNTGELFF.

J is TRBJ2-3 and V is TRBV19; 11 bases fit TRBD2. The junction had 13 bases not matched to a gene; V was cut back by 5 bases and J by 0 bases. The CDR3 consists of 19 residues. From germline, CDR1 is LNHDA and CDR2 SQIVND (reference sequence). CDR3 loop: CASSSGTSGHRFSTDTQYF. DNA of the CDR3: TGTGCCAGTAGTTCCGGGACTAGCGGCCACCGGTTTAGCACAGATACGCAGTATTTT. The full variable domain, in which reference TRBV19 and TRBJ2-3 provide the parts outside the CDR3, is DGGITQSPKYLFRKEGQNVTLSCEQNLNHDAMYWYRQDPGQGLRLIYYSQIVNDFQKGDIAEGYSVSREKKESFPLTVTSAQKNPTAFYLCASSSGTSGHRFSTDTQYFGPGTRLTVL.

The J gene is TRBJ1-3, the V gene TRBV5-5, with D hard to call. Trimming removed 4 bases from V and 0 bases from J, with 8 bases in between. Germline-derived CDR1 and CDR2 are SGHKS and YYEKEE (reference sequence). The CDR3 loop spans 14 amino acids. CDR3 region: CASSLQNSGNTIYF. In DNA, the CDR3 is TGTGCCAGCAGCCTGCAGAACTCTGGAAACACCATATATTTT.

The chain links TRBV7-2 to TRBJ2-1; 11 bases align to TRBD2. The CDR3 has 15 amino acids. The junction had 3 bases not matched to a gene; V was cut back by 3 bases and J by 5 bases. CDR1 and CDR2 from the germline V gene are SGHTA and FQGNSA. CDR3 amino acids: CASSFPSGRNNEQFF. The CDR3 DNA follows: TGTGCCAGCAGCTTCCCTAGCGGGAGGAACAATGAGCAGTTCTTC.

Notes on this clone: This specimen includes other DNA sequences encoding the same CDR3. The chain recombines TRBV6-5 with TRBJ1-2; 9 nucleotides agree with TRBD1. The CDR3 is 14 residues long. Germline CDR1 MNHEY, CDR2 SVGAGI. Trimming took 6 bases from V and 8 from J; bases not matched to a gene: 10. In nucleotides, the CDR3 is TGTGCCAGCAGCCGACCGGGACAGGGTTCCGGCTACACCTTC. Protein: CASSRPGQGSGYTF.

This clone was counted a few times. The rearrangement joins TRBV5-1 to TRBJ2-1; 10 bases are shared with TRBD2. From germline, CDR1 is SGHRS and CDR2 YFSETQ. V was pared by 1 base and J by 4 bases, with 5 bases of the junction left unmatched. The CDR3 loop spans 16 amino acids. CDR3 sequence (DNA): TGCGCCAGCAGCTTGACTGGACTAGCGGTGTACAATGAGCAGTTCTTC. Residues: CASSLTGLAVYNEQFF. Full variable domain (rest looked up from reference TRBV5-1 and TRBJ2-1): KAGVTQTPRYLIKTRGQQVTLSCSPISGHRSVSWYQQTPGQGLQFLFEYFSETQRNKGNFPGRFSGRQFSNSRSEMNVSTLELGDSALYLCASSLTGLAVYNEQFFGPGTRLTVL.

The chain recombines TRBV5-1 with TRBJ2-5; TRBD2 might be the D (6 bases). From germline, CDR1 is SGHRS and CDR2 YFSETQ. CDR3 length equals 15 residues. Trimming cost V 0 bases and J 4 bases, with 13 bases left between them. As DNA, the CDR3 is TGCGCCAGCAGCTTGGCATCCGGAGGGGTAGAGACCCAGTACTTC. Its translation is CASSLASGGVETQYF. Using reference TRBV5-1 and TRBJ2-5 for the parts outside the CDR3, the full variable domain is KAGVTQTPRYLIKTRGQQVTLSCSPISGHRSVSWYQQTPGQGLQFLFEYFSETQRNKGNFPGRFSGRQFSNSRSEMNVSTLELGDSALYLCASSLASGGVETQYFGPGTRLLVL.

The chain is built from TRBV11-2 and TRBJ2-5; TRBD2 is a possible D gene (6 bases). This CDR3 has 15 residues. From germline, CDR1 is SGHAT and CDR2 FQNNGV. V lost 1 base to trimming and J lost 5 bases, with 14 bases between them. The CDR3 DNA sequence: TGTGCCAGCAGCTTAGGAATAGCGGACAAGGAGACCCAGTACTTC. It is translated as CASSLGIADKETQYF.

The chain employs TRBV5-1 and TRBJ1-2; TRBD1 is a possible D gene (6 bases). The CDR3 has 14 amino acids. The ends were cut back, 0 bases at V and 8 bases at J, with 14 bases in the middle. Germline V CDR1 and CDR2: SGHRS, YFSETQ. Here the CDR3 DNA reads TGCGCCAGCAGCTTGGACGCCCCCAGGGGAGGCTACACCTTC. This codes for CASSLDAPRGGYTF.